The 25 T cell receptor beta chains given below trace back to one sample, sequenced in a study of blood T cell repertoires in COVID-19. The data were produced by immunoSEQ multiplex PCR, yet TCRdb's version contains in-frame clones alone and is incomplete. Seen here are 190,000 or so clones, 80% to 90% observed once, and the top ten hold 2% to 3%. Sequencing used peripheral blood. Receptors were obtained from a man aged 35-49 years with active or convalescent COVID-19.

There are a few counts of this clone. This CDR3 is CASSAGPVLFQETQYF. Written as DNA, the CDR3 is TGTGCCAGCAGCGCTGGGCCGGTCCTCTTTCAAGAGACCCAGTACTTC. V gene TRBV7-2 combines with J gene TRBJ2-5; D call uncertain. Germline CDR1 is SGHTA and CDR2 is FQGNSA. V dropped 5 bases and J dropped 2 bases, with 18 bases sitting between them. The CDR3 contains 16 residues.

This clone was detected only once. This chain links TRBV11-2 with TRBJ1-1; D is unresolved. Germline CDR1 reads SGHAT; CDR2 reads FQNNGV. Trimming stripped 8 bases from V and 6 bases from J, with 13 bases between. CDR3 length equals 12 residues. The CDR3, as DNA: TGTGCCAGCGCGAGGGTCGGCGCTGAAGCTTTCTTT. It encodes CASARVGAEAFF.

The chain uses TRBV6-5 and TRBJ2-2, with TRBD1 identical over 7 bases. V dropped 7 bases and J dropped 2; count of bases not matched to a gene: 4. CDR3 length equals 14 residues. The germline gives CDR1 MNHEY, CDR2 SVGAGI. As DNA, the CDR3 is TGTGCCAGCAATTGGGACAGAAACACCGGGGAGCTGTTTTTT. Its protein is CASNWDRNTGELFF.

This chain connects TRBV30 to TRBJ1-6, with D unresolved. The V end lost 0 bases, the J end lost 10 bases, and 16 bases lay between the germline ends. The CDR3 runs to 15 residues. Per germline, CDR1 GTSNPN and CDR2 SVGIG (reference sequence). This CDR3 reads CAWSVILAGTSPLHF. In DNA form, the CDR3 reads TGTGCCTGGAGTGTTATTCTAGCGGGAACATCACCCCTCCACTTT.

The genes are TRBV6-2 or TRBV6-3 and TRBJ2-4, with 10 bases identical to TRBD1. The germline gives CDR1 MNHEY, CDR2 SVGEGT. This CDR3 contains 14 residues. V lost 5 bases and J lost 9; bases outside the gene matches: 7. CDR3 amino acids: CASSPTGGYGIQYF. The CDR3 DNA is TGTGCCAGCAGTCCGACAGGGGGCTATGGCATTCAGTACTTC.

V and J are TRBV11-2 and TRBJ2-7, with unresolved D. The germline V gene has CDR1 SGHAT and CDR2 FQNNGV. The CDR3 sequence is 11 residues long. V lost 5 bases, J lost 1 base, and 3 bases lay in between. The CDR3 loop reads CASSRSYEQYF. The DNA for the CDR3 is TGTGCCAGCAGCCGGTCCTACGAGCAGTACTTC.

A single count supports this clone. The chain couples TRBV7-8 to TRBJ1-5; D gene unclear. There are 15 residues in the CDR3. Trimming removed 0 bases from V and 4 bases from J, with 10 bases in between. CDR1 and CDR2 from the germline V gene are SGHVS and FQNEAQ. CDR3 sequence reads: CASSLAGIGNQPQHF. CDR3 nucleotides: TGTGCCAGCAGCTTAGCCGGCATCGGGAATCAGCCCCAGCATTTT.

This chain connects TRBV6-5 to TRBJ1-2; no clear D gene. The CDR3 is 13 amino acids. CDR1 and CDR2 (germline): MNHEY, SVGAGI. V was shortened by 0 bases and J by 7 bases, with 9 bases between the two germline ends. The CDR3 loop is CASSYSSERGYTF. CDR3 DNA: TGTGCCAGCAGTTACTCTTCGGAGCGTGGCTACACCTTC.

A few counts support this clone. This sequence joins TRBV2 and TRBJ2-1; D gene ambiguous. This CDR3 comprises 16 residues. Trimming pared 4 bases from V and 0 bases from J, leaving 13 bases between. Germline CDR1 and CDR2: SNHLY and FYNNEI. The CDR3 DNA follows: TGTGCCAGCAGTGCCCTAGATTTCAGCTCCTACAATGAGCAGTTCTTC. Residues: CASSALDFSSYNEQFF.

This chain connects TRBV3-1 (or the pseudogene TRBV3-2) to TRBJ2-5, with D maybe TRBD2 (7 bases). Germline CDR1 LGHDT, CDR2 YNNKEL (reference sequence). CDR3 length equals 16 residues. The V end lost 2 bases, the J end lost 5 bases, and 18 bases lay between the germline ends. This chain's CDR3 is CASSQLGGGGSETQYF. CDR3 in DNA: TGTGCCAGCAGCCAATTGGGGGGGGGCGGATCGGAGACCCAGTACTTC.

The rearrangement joins TRBV30 to TRBJ2-1; 11 bases agree with TRBD1. Unmatched junction bases numbered 4, after V lost 2 bases and J lost 7 bases. CDR3 length: 14 residues. CDR1 and CDR2 (germline): GTSNPN, SVGIG (reference sequence). The CDR3 spells CAWSRTGGFNEQFF. CDR3 nucleotides: TGTGCCTGGAGTCGGACAGGGGGCTTTAATGAGCAGTTCTTC.

The rearrangement links TRBV28 to TRBJ2-2; 15 bases map to TRBD2. Germline V gene lookup returns CDR1 MDHEN and CDR2 SYDVKM. Germline trimming cut 5 bases from V and 3 bases from J; bases unmatched to any gene: 7. There are 18 residues in the CDR3. The CDR3 is CASSLPGLAGGYTGELFF. The DNA of the CDR3 is TGTGCCAGCAGTCTACCGGGACTAGCGGGGGGCTACACCGGGGAGCTGTTTTTT.

The V call is TRBV15, the J call TRBJ1-5, with D perhaps TRBD1 (6 bases). The ends were cut back, 8 bases at V and 4 bases at J, with 15 bases in the middle. Germline CDR1 and CDR2: LNHNV and YYDKDF (reference sequence). CDR3 length: 14 amino acids. The CDR3 DNA follows: TGTGCCACCTCACTAGGGGGACGGAATCAGCCCCAGCATTTT. It is translated as CATSLGGRNQPQHF.

The gene calls are TRBV27 and TRBJ1-1; no reliable D call. Germline V CDR1 and CDR2: MNHEY, SMNVEV (reference sequence). The CDR3 has 16 amino acids. The V end was cut by 5 bases, the J end by 0 bases, with 16 bases between. The CDR3 bases are TGTGCCAGCAGTCCCACCGGAAAGAGGGTGAACACTGAAGCTTTCTTT. Translation: CASSPTGKRVNTEAFF.

This clone has only a few counts. The chain has TRBV7-9 and TRBJ1-1; maybe TRBD1 (6 bases). Deletions cut 4 bases from V and 0 bases from J, with 15 bases between. Germline V gene sequence: CDR1 SEHNR, CDR2 FQNEAQ (reference sequence). The CDR3 sequence is 16 residues long. In DNA form, the CDR3 reads TGTGCCAGCAGCTCATCAGGGCAGGGGATGAACACTGAAGCTTTCTTT. Translation: CASSSSGQGMNTEAFF.

The chain is built from TRBV7-9 and TRBJ1-2; D gene ambiguous. The CDR3 length is 15 residues. The V and J ends lost 3 bases and 6 bases respectively, with 17 bases between them. Germline assignment: CDR1 SEHNR and CDR2 FQNEAQ (reference sequence). The CDR3 DNA follows: TGTGCCAGCAGCTTTGCGGGTTCGGGTGGTCATGGCTACACCTTC. Amino acid sequence: CASSFAGSGGHGYTF. Supplemented by reference TRBV7-9 and TRBJ1-2, the full variable domain reads DTGVSQNPRHKITKRGQNVTFRCDPISEHNRLYWYRQTLGQGPEFLTYFQNEAQLEKSRLLSDRFSAERPKGSFSTLEIQRTEQGDSAMYLCASSFAGSGGHGYTFGSGTRLTVV.

This rearrangement joins TRBV19 to TRBJ1-5; D may be TRBD1 (5 bases). Germline CDR1 and CDR2: LNHDA and SQIVND (reference sequence). The CDR3 length is 17 residues. The V end was cut by 8 bases, the J end by 0 bases, with 20 bases between. DNA for the CDR3: TGTGCCAGTGTCACCGGGACGGGAGGGTATAGCAATCAGCCCCAGCATTTT. Translating it yields CASVTGTGGYSNQPQHF.

V is TRBV24-1 and J is TRBJ2-1; TRBD1 matches 10 bases. Per germline, CDR1 KGHDR and CDR2 SFDVKD. The CDR3 consists of 14 residues. V lost 5 bases and J lost 9; bases outside the gene matches: 6. The CDR3 reads CATSAGTGAAEQFF. CDR3 sequence (DNA): TGTGCCACCAGTGCTGGGACAGGGGCCGCTGAGCAGTTCTTC.

CDR3 DNA: TGTGCCACCGGGGGGCCGAACACTGAAGCTTTCTTT. Translation gives CATGGPNTEAFF. The V and J genes are TRBV10-3 and TRBJ1-1; perhaps TRBD1 as D (6 bases). The germline gives CDR1 ENHRY, CDR2 SYGVKD. V was trimmed by 10 bases and J by 1 base, leaving 10 bases between them. The CDR3 is 12 amino acids.

The chain carries TRBV6-5 and TRBJ2-3; no definite D call. Germline assignment: CDR1 MNHEY and CDR2 SVGAGI. This CDR3 has 15 amino acids. V shed 6 bases and J shed 1 base, with 14 bases lying between them. CDR3 nucleotides: TGTGCCAGCAGAAGGTCGCTGGAGCGCACAGATACGCAGTATTTT. Translated, it gives CASRRSLERTDTQYF.

This chain uses TRBV30 with TRBJ1-1; D is possibly TRBD1 (6 bases). In germline, CDR1 is GTSNPN, CDR2 SVGIG (reference sequence). CDR3 length: 14 residues. Trimming took 2 bases from V and 4 from J, leaving 14 bases between them. CDR3 sequence: CAWSLTYRVTEAFF. DNA for the CDR3: TGTGCCTGGAGTTTAACCTACAGGGTCACTGAAGCTTTCTTT.

The chain employs TRBV9 and TRBJ1-2; 8 bases map to TRBD1. The CDR3 covers 18 residues. The germline gives CDR1 SGDLS, CDR2 YYNGEE. Trimming cost V 4 bases and J 2 bases; bases outside gene matches: 16. This CDR3 is CASSPQRGGRGQNYGYTF. The CDR3 DNA reads TGTGCCAGCAGCCCCCAACGCGGGGGCAGGGGGCAAAACTATGGCTACACCTTC.

The chain recombines TRBV7-9 with TRBJ2-7, with 11 bases aligning to TRBD2. The CDR3 has 18 residues. V lost 5 bases to trimming and J lost 1 base; unmatched junction nucleotides: 13. Germline-derived CDR1 and CDR2 are SEHNR and FQNEAQ (reference sequence). CDR3 DNA sequence: TGTGCCAGCAGCCAATCCCTCCCCACTAGCGGGGGTTCCTACGAGCAGTACTTC. Protein sequence: CASSQSLPTSGGSYEQYF. Combining the CDR3 with reference TRBV7-9 and TRBJ2-7 gives the whole variable domain DTGVSQNPRHKITKRGQNVTFRCDPISEHNRLYWYRQTLGQGPEFLTYFQNEAQLEKSRLLSDRFSAERPKGSFSTLEIQRTEQGDSAMYLCASSQSLPTSGGSYEQYFGPGTRLTVT.

The gene calls are TRBV13 and TRBJ1-1, with 8 nucleotides matching TRBD1. This CDR3 comprises 13 residues. Germline CDR1 is PRHDT and CDR2 is FYEKMQ (reference sequence). J was trimmed by 8 bases and V by 4 bases; bases with no gene match: 6. Here the CDR3 reads CASSSDRDREAFF. The CDR3 DNA reads TGTGCCAGCAGCTCGGACAGGGATAGGGAAGCTTTCTTT.

This chain joins TRBV5-4 and TRBJ2-2; 9 bases match TRBD1. Germline assignment: CDR1 SGHNT and CDR2 YYREEE (reference sequence). V trimming: 3 bases; J trimming: 1 base; junction bases outside the gene matches: 7. The CDR3 sequence is 17 residues long. The CDR3 loop is CASSSQQGAQNTGELFF. The CDR3 nucleotides are TGTGCCAGCAGCTCCCAACAGGGGGCGCAGAACACCGGGGAGCTGTTTTTT.